The 9 T cell receptor beta chains below all came from one sample that was sequenced in a study of control samples from healthy donors and cancer patients. TCRdb's table, derived via immunoSEQ multiplex PCR, lists solely in-frame clones and lacks some. This sample has around 92,000 clones, with around 82% found just once. Sequencing input: blood. The receptors come from a man in his sixties in good health.

The CDR3 loop reads CAWSVNSNYGYTF. As DNA, the CDR3 is TGTGCCTGGAGTGTTAACAGTAACTATGGCTACACCTTC. The chain combines TRBV30 with TRBJ1-2; D call uncertain. The CDR3 runs to 13 residues. Germline CDR1 and CDR2: GTSNPN and SVGIG (reference sequence). The V gene lost 0 bases and the J gene lost 1 base, with 6 bases spanning the gap.

The V gene is TRBV9, the J gene TRBJ2-3, with 7 bases aligning to TRBD1. Germline CDR1 reads SGDLS; CDR2 reads YYNGEE. J was trimmed by 0 bases and V by 8 bases; bases with no gene match: 9. The CDR3 covers 15 residues. The CDR3 sequence: CASDAGGQSTDTQYF. In nucleotides, the CDR3 is TGTGCCAGTGACGCTGGGGGACAGAGCACAGATACGCAGTATTTT.

The rearrangement uses TRBV30 and TRBJ1-5; TRBD1 agrees at 9 bases. The CDR3 length is 17 residues. CDR1 GTSNPN and CDR2 SVGIG come from the germline V gene (reference sequence). J gave up 0 bases and V 0 bases, and 6 bases lay outside the gene matches. DNA for the CDR3: TGTGCCTGGAGTGTACGACAGGGGGGTTATAGCAATCAGCCCCAGCATTTT. The encoded protein is CAWSVRQGGYSNQPQHF.

The V gene is TRBV7-2, the J gene TRBJ2-5, with D possibly being TRBD1 (6 bases). CDR1 SGHTA and CDR2 FQGNSA come from the germline V gene. The CDR3 contains 15 residues. V was cut by 1 base and J by 5 bases, with 14 bases left in between. This chain's CDR3 is CASSLEGVDWETQYF. CDR3 nucleotide sequence: TGTGCCAGCAGCTTAGAGGGGGTGGATTGGGAGACCCAGTACTTC.

In its sample, this clone was seen once. This chain links TRBV4-2 with TRBJ2-1, with TRBD1 as a possible D gene (6 bases). Trimming left V 3 bases short and J 5 bases short, with 17 bases between. The CDR3 is made up of 16 amino acids. The germline gives CDR1 LGHNA, CDR2 YNFKEQ. As DNA, the CDR3 is TGTGCCAGCAGCCAGGGTAGCGCCAACAGGGACAATGAGCAGTTCTTC. It is translated as CASSQGSANRDNEQFF.

The chain employs TRBV7-9 and TRBJ1-1; TRBD1 is a possible D gene (5 bases). The V and J ends lost 10 bases and 0 bases respectively, with 12 bases between them. The CDR3 is 13 residues long. The germline V gene encodes CDR1 SEHNR and CDR2 FQNEAQ (reference sequence). CDR3 loop: CAIGGAMNTEAFF. The DNA for the CDR3 is TGTGCCATCGGTGGGGCCATGAACACTGAAGCTTTCTTT.

V is TRBV19 and J is TRBJ1-1; the D is unclear. Trimming cost V 1 base and J 4 bases, with 13 bases left between them. Germline-derived CDR1 and CDR2 are LNHDA and SQIVND (reference sequence). This CDR3 region has 15 residues. CDR3 sequence reads: CASSIGGVSGTEAFF. The CDR3 bases are TGTGCCAGTAGTATAGGGGGAGTATCAGGCACTGAAGCTTTCTTT.

Worth noting for this clone: Other DNA sequences in the sample encode the same CDR3. The CDR3 is CASSEQGFSYNEQFF. CDR3 DNA: TGTGCCAGCAGCGAACAGGGTTTCTCCTACAATGAGCAGTTCTTC. This chain links TRBV2 with TRBJ2-1; possibly TRBD1 for D (6 bases). V was shortened by 6 bases and J by 0 bases, with 12 bases between the two germline ends. The CDR3 contains 15 residues. Germline V gene lookup returns CDR1 SNHLY and CDR2 FYNNEI.

This clone was recorded only once. The V gene is TRBV7-2, the J gene TRBJ2-3; D unclear. Trimming cost V 4 bases and J 2 bases, with 10 bases left between them. This CDR3 has 14 amino acids. Germline V CDR1 and CDR2: SGHTA, FQGNSA. This CDR3 reads CASSYPVTTDTQYF. The CDR3 DNA reads as TGTGCCAGCAGCTATCCGGTTACCACAGATACGCAGTATTTT.